The clone carrying this T cell receptor (beta chain) was counted between two and nine times. Its target is not known. The CDR3 runs 14 residues. Germline V lookup: CDR1 LGHNA, CDR2 YSLEER. The V end lost 1 base, the J end lost 6 bases, and 12 bases lay between the germline ends. The data originate from a study of response to subunit inactivated influenza vaccine. The study's findings and limits: The authors put forward the suggestion that each seasonal influenza vaccination may bring in only a limited number of new T cells.

In TCRdb, the RT-PCR reads were re-called with MiXCR into one record per CDR3 protein. The data hold some 500,000 distinct CDR3 sequences, with about 25% observed a single time. The chain carries TRBV4-3 and TRBJ1-2, with D maybe TRBD1 (5 bases). The TCR was taken from a man aged 50 or older who received an inactivated influenza vaccine. Sequences were derived from CD4+ T cells sorted from PBMCs, sampled around 5 days after vaccination. The CDR3 here is CASSQGLQGNGYTF. Written as DNA, the CDR3 is TGCGCCAGCAGCCAAGGTCTCCAGGGCAATGGCTACACCTTC.